This entry features one T cell receptor beta chain sequence. Its cognate antigen is unknown. V lost 0 bases to trimming and J lost 1 base, with 13 bases between them. Germline assignment: CDR1 SGHRS and CDR2 YFSETQ. This CDR3 spans 17 amino acids. The data were obtained in a study of cytomegalovirus exposure and HLA in healthy donors. The wider study: In an early release, HLA-typed donors contributed tens of millions of unique TCR sequences.

60 Vbeta and 13 Jbeta primers were used in PCR. The table came from immunoSEQ multiplex PCR; TCRdb's copy has only in-frame clones and leaves some out. The sample carries over 55,000 clones, 75% to 85% recorded once. Study results and caveats: Many donors carried some public TCRs, although rarity characterized most TCR sequences.

The chain links TRBV5-1 to TRBJ1-4, with D unclear. This TCR was sampled from a male donor in good health and CMV-seronegative. The sequenced material came from PBMCs. CDR3 in amino acids: CASSLVKGAGTNEKLFF. CDR3 sequence (DNA): TGCGCCAGCAGCTTGGTCAAGGGAGCGGGAACTAATGAAAAACTGTTTTTT.